A selection of T cell receptor beta chains follows, all from one sample in a study of cytomegalovirus exposure and HLA in healthy donors. The data were produced by immunoSEQ multiplex PCR, yet TCRdb's version contains in-frame clones alone and is incomplete. The repertoire holds some 100,000 clones, with around 78% as singletons. Source material: PBMCs. All receptors come from a woman aged 40-49 years in good health and CMV-seropositive. The CDR3 runs from the conserved cysteine through the conserved F or W. Each record gives: V gene, J gene, clone size, D gene, CDR3 protein, CDR3 DNA. A D gene is named only where the DNA matches it firmly. A clone size is listed for some rows: how often the clone was seen (once, few, many), or a class if it is expanded.

V gene: TRBV5-5; J gene: TRBJ2-5; clone size: .; D gene: .; CDR3 protein: CASSELPGSPGETQYF; CDR3 DNA: TGTGCCAGCAGCGAACTCCCCGGGTCACCTGGGGAGACCCAGTACTTC
V gene: TRBV28; J gene: TRBJ2-7; clone size: .; D gene: .; CDR3 protein: CASSLPLVPSQYF; CDR3 DNA: TGTGCCAGCAGTTTGCCTCTAGTTCCTTCCCAGTACTTC
V gene: TRBV19; J gene: TRBJ2-5; clone size: .; D gene: TRBD2; CDR3 protein: CASSRGTSGSLETQYF; CDR3 DNA: TGTGCCAGTAGTAGAGGGACTAGCGGGAGTTTAGAGACCCAGTACTTC
V gene: TRBV27; J gene: TRBJ2-2; clone size: .; D gene: .; CDR3 protein: CASSLGLTGGELFF; CDR3 DNA: TGCGCCAGCAGTTTGGGTCTAACGGGGGGGGAGCTGTTTTTT
V gene: TRBV12-5; J gene: TRBJ2-1; clone size: once; D gene: TRBD2; CDR3 protein: CASGLVVGTTINEQFF; CDR3 DNA: TGTGCTAGTGGTTTGGTAGTGGGGACTACCATCAATGAGCAGTTCTTC
V gene: TRBV19; J gene: TRBJ2-7; clone size: .; D gene: .; CDR3 protein: CASSPVADSYEQYF; CDR3 DNA: TGTGCCAGTAGTCCCGTAGCGGATTCCTACGAGCAGTACTTC
V gene: TRBV27; J gene: TRBJ2-7; clone size: .; D gene: .; CDR3 protein: CASSRESPGNYEQYF; CDR3 DNA: TGTGCCAGCAGTCGAGAAAGCCCGGGAAACTACGAGCAGTACTTC
V gene: TRBV5-4; J gene: TRBJ2-3; clone size: .; D gene: TRBD2; CDR3 protein: CASSISGNTQYF; CDR3 DNA: TGTGCCAGCAGCATCAGCGGGAATACGCAGTATTTT
V gene: TRBV7-2; J gene: TRBJ1-5; clone size: .; D gene: .; CDR3 protein: CASSLVAGLNQPQHF; CDR3 DNA: TGTGCCAGCAGCTTAGTGGCAGGCCTCAATCAGCCCCAGCATTTT
V gene: TRBV10-3; J gene: TRBJ2-1; clone size: .; D gene: TRBD1; CDR3 protein: CAIGPGGLVSNEQFF; CDR3 DNA: TGTGCCATCGGCCCAGGGGGCTTAGTTTCCAATGAGCAGTTCTTC
V gene: TRBV18; J gene: TRBJ2-3; clone size: .; D gene: .; CDR3 protein: CASSPDRTYRMGIPADTQYF; CDR3 DNA: TGTGCCAGCTCACCAGACAGGACATATAGGATGGGTATCCCGGCAGATACGCAGTATTTT
V gene: TRBV20-1; J gene: TRBJ2-1; clone size: .; D gene: .; CDR3 protein: CSARSRNEQFF; CDR3 DNA: TGCAGTGCACGCAGCAGGAATGAGCAGTTCTTC
V gene: TRBV4-3; J gene: TRBJ1-1; clone size: .; D gene: .; CDR3 protein: CASSQVSGRGVAEAFF; CDR3 DNA: TGCGCCAGCAGCCAAGTGAGCGGGAGGGGAGTGGCTGAAGCTTTCTTT
V gene: TRBV7-2; J gene: TRBJ2-7; clone size: .; D gene: TRBD2; CDR3 protein: CASSRGGTQYEQYF; CDR3 DNA: TGTGCCAGCAGCCGCGGGGGGACCCAGTACGAGCAGTACTTC
V gene: TRBV9; J gene: TRBJ2-1; clone size: .; D gene: TRBD1; CDR3 protein: CASQGQGGNEQFF; CDR3 DNA: TGTGCCAGCCAAGGACAGGGTGGTAATGAGCAGTTCTTC
V gene: TRBV6-4; J gene: TRBJ1-1; clone size: .; D gene: TRBD1; CDR3 protein: CASGDRGRIGMNTEAFF; CDR3 DNA: TGTGCCAGCGGAGACAGGGGGCGCATCGGAATGAACACTGAAGCTTTCTTT
V gene: TRBV19; J gene: TRBJ2-1; clone size: .; D gene: .; CDR3 protein: CASSIIPGNEQFF; CDR3 DNA: TGTGCCAGTAGTATCATCCCGGGCAATGAGCAGTTCTTC
V gene: TRBV16; J gene: TRBJ2-7; clone size: few; D gene: TRBD1; CDR3 protein: CASSQFLSWTGKTYEQYF; CDR3 DNA: TGTGCCAGCAGCCAATTTTTGAGTTGGACAGGGAAAACCTACGAGCAGTACTTC
V gene: TRBV19; J gene: TRBJ2-7; clone size: .; D gene: TRBD1; CDR3 protein: CASGGQGSGTYEQYF; CDR3 DNA: TGTGCCAGTGGGGGACAGGGATCGGGCACCTACGAGCAGTACTTC
V gene: TRBV4-2; J gene: TRBJ2-7; clone size: .; D gene: TRBD2; CDR3 protein: CASSQDLPIAGVLYEQYF; CDR3 DNA: TGTGCCAGCAGCCAAGATCTCCCGATAGCGGGAGTTCTCTACGAGCAGTACTTC
V gene: TRBV27; J gene: TRBJ1-2; clone size: .; D gene: TRBD1; CDR3 protein: CASSPLRDSFYYGYTF; CDR3 DNA: TGTGCCAGCAGCCCTCTCCGGGACAGTTTTTACTATGGCTACACCTTC
V gene: TRBV7-9; J gene: TRBJ2-7; clone size: once; D gene: TRBD2; CDR3 protein: CSSKRGGDEQYF; CDR3 DNA: TGTTCCAGCAAACGGGGAGGGGACGAGCAGTACTTC
V gene: TRBV10-3; J gene: TRBJ2-3; clone size: .; D gene: TRBD1; CDR3 protein: CAISPGQAYSTDTQYF; CDR3 DNA: TGTGCCATCAGCCCGGGACAGGCGTATAGCACAGATACGCAGTATTTT
V gene: TRBV5-4; J gene: TRBJ2-5; clone size: .; D gene: TRBD2; CDR3 protein: CASSPPLGGGPSREQYF; CDR3 DNA: TGTGCCAGCAGCCCCCCTCTGGGGGGAGGGCCCTCGCGGGAGCAGTACTTC
V gene: TRBV9; J gene: TRBJ2-1; clone size: .; D gene: TRBD2; CDR3 protein: CASSGQRTRFIDEQFF; CDR3 DNA: TGTGCCAGCAGTGGCCAGAGGACTAGGTTTATAGATGAGCAGTTCTTC
V gene: TRBV5-1; J gene: TRBJ2-6; clone size: .; D gene: .; CDR3 protein: CASSSVSGANVLTF; CDR3 DNA: TGCGCCAGCAGTAGCGTCTCTGGGGCCAACGTCCTGACTTTC
V gene: TRBV11-2; J gene: TRBJ1-4; clone size: few; D gene: .; CDR3 protein: CASSWGWGGPEKLFF; CDR3 DNA: TGTGCCAGCAGCTGGGGGTGGGGGGGCCCTGAAAAACTGTTTTTT
V gene: TRBV9; J gene: TRBJ1-2; clone size: .; D gene: TRBD1; CDR3 protein: CASSSQGGNYGYTF; CDR3 DNA: TGTGCCAGCAGCTCACAGGGGGGTAACTATGGCTACACCTTC
V gene: TRBV27; J gene: TRBJ2-3; clone size: .; D gene: TRBD2; CDR3 protein: CASTSLAAGEGDTQYF; CDR3 DNA: TGTGCCAGCACCTCCCTAGCGGCGGGAGAAGGGGATACGCAGTATTTT
V gene: TRBV18; J gene: TRBJ2-4; clone size: .; D gene: TRBD2; CDR3 protein: CASSLTSGGAKNIQYF; CDR3 DNA: TGTGCCAGCTCACTGACTAGCGGGGGAGCCAAAAACATTCAGTACTTC
V gene: TRBV7-9; J gene: TRBJ1-1; clone size: .; D gene: TRBD1; CDR3 protein: CSSSLPGQGTSGFAAFF; CDR3 DNA: TGTTCCAGCAGCTTACCGGGACAGGGGACCTCTGGCTTTGCAGCTTTCTTT
V gene: TRBV7-9; J gene: TRBJ1-4; clone size: .; D gene: .; CDR3 protein: CSSSLDSPTSGGNEKLFF; CDR3 DNA: TGTTCCAGCAGCTTAGATTCCCCCACTTCCGGGGGTAATGAAAAACTGTTTTTT
V gene: TRBV7-8; J gene: TRBJ1-1; clone size: .; D gene: .; CDR3 protein: CASTKGEGAEAFF; CDR3 DNA: TGTGCCAGCACTAAGGGGGAAGGGGCTGAAGCTTTCTTT
V gene: TRBV7-3; J gene: TRBJ2-1; clone size: .; D gene: .; CDR3 protein: CASSSDKSRVHEQFF; CDR3 DNA: TGTGCCAGCAGCTCGGACAAATCAAGGGTGCATGAGCAGTTCTTC
V gene: TRBV11-2; J gene: TRBJ2-7; clone size: .; D gene: .; CDR3 protein: CASSSARESYEQYF; CDR3 DNA: TGTGCCAGCAGCTCGGCGAGGGAAAGCTACGAGCAGTACTTC
V gene: TRBV5-5; J gene: TRBJ2-3; clone size: .; D gene: TRBD2; CDR3 protein: CASSRGLATTDTQYF; CDR3 DNA: TGTGCCAGCAGCCGGGGACTAGCCACGACAGATACGCAGTATTTT
V gene: TRBV5-1; J gene: TRBJ2-3; clone size: .; D gene: TRBD2; CDR3 protein: CASSLEPWGGPSTDTQYF; CDR3 DNA: TGCGCCAGCAGCTTGGAGCCTTGGGGAGGGCCGAGCACAGATACGCAGTATTTT
V gene: TRBV7-3; J gene: TRBJ2-3; clone size: .; D gene: TRBD2; CDR3 protein: CASSLLAGGETDTQYF; CDR3 DNA: TGTGCCAGCAGCTTACTAGCGGGAGGGGAGACAGATACGCAGTATTTT
V gene: TRBV15; J gene: TRBJ2-7; clone size: .; D gene: .; CDR3 protein: CATSRDREKPYEQYF; CDR3 DNA: TGTGCCACCAGCAGAGATCGGGAGAAGCCCTACGAGCAGTACTTC
V gene: TRBV7-9; J gene: TRBJ2-1; clone size: .; D gene: TRBD2; CDR3 protein: CASSTGRTSSGNEQFF; CDR3 DNA: TGTGCCAGCAGCACCGGCCGGACTAGTTCCGGCAATGAGCAGTTCTTC
V gene: TRBV5-1; J gene: TRBJ1-3; clone size: once; D gene: .; CDR3 protein: CASSFGTLANTIYF; CDR3 DNA: TGCGCCAGCAGCTTCGGGACACTCGCAAACACCATATATTTT
V gene: TRBV30; J gene: TRBJ2-2; clone size: .; D gene: TRBD2; CDR3 protein: CAWSTSGSNTGELFF; CDR3 DNA: TGTGCCTGGTCGACTAGCGGGAGCAACACCGGGGAGCTGTTTTTT
V gene: TRBV4-3; J gene: TRBJ2-7; clone size: .; D gene: TRBD1; CDR3 protein: CASSLDRGRYEQYF; CDR3 DNA: TGCGCCAGCAGCCTGGACAGGGGTCGCTACGAGCAGTACTTC
V gene: TRBV7-2; J gene: TRBJ1-2; clone size: .; D gene: .; CDR3 protein: CASSLDLSYTF; CDR3 DNA: TGTGCCAGCAGCTTAGATTTGTCTTACACCTTC
V gene: TRBV10-3; J gene: TRBJ1-2; clone size: .; D gene: .; CDR3 protein: CAISETQGVGYTF; CDR3 DNA: TGTGCCATCAGTGAAACGCAGGGCGTCGGCTACACCTTC
V gene: TRBV18; J gene: TRBJ1-3; clone size: .; D gene: .; CDR3 protein: CASSPEPGDGGRGNTIYF; CDR3 DNA: TGTGCCAGCTCACCAGAGCCGGGGGACGGCGGCCGTGGAAACACCATATATTTT
V gene: TRBV5-6; J gene: TRBJ2-1; clone size: .; D gene: TRBD2; CDR3 protein: CASSLYSGSGSGHYNEQFF; CDR3 DNA: TGTGCCAGCAGCTTGTACAGCGGGAGTGGGTCGGGGCACTACAATGAGCAGTTCTTC
V gene: TRBV9; J gene: TRBJ1-6; clone size: .; D gene: TRBD1; CDR3 protein: CASSLDRGYSPLHF; CDR3 DNA: TGTGCCAGCAGCTTAGACAGGGGATATTCACCCCTCCACTTT
V gene: TRBV6-5; J gene: TRBJ1-4; clone size: few; D gene: TRBD1; CDR3 protein: CASGTGLREKLFF; CDR3 DNA: TGTGCCAGCGGGACAGGGCTGCGTGAAAAACTGTTTTTT
V gene: TRBV7-9; J gene: TRBJ2-7; clone size: .; D gene: TRBD2; CDR3 protein: CASSPRTSGTYEQYF; CDR3 DNA: TGTGCCAGCAGCCCAAGGACTAGCGGAACCTACGAGCAGTACTTC
V gene: TRBV11-2; J gene: TRBJ2-6; clone size: .; D gene: .; CDR3 protein: CASSLAGGRSGANVLTF; CDR3 DNA: TGTGCCAGCAGCTTAGCAGGAGGTCGCTCTGGGGCCAACGTCCTGACTTTC
V gene: TRBV19; J gene: TRBJ1-1; clone size: .; D gene: .; CDR3 protein: CASSIVGGSTEAFF; CDR3 DNA: TGTGCCAGTAGTATAGTAGGAGGGAGCACTGAAGCTTTCTTT
V gene: TRBV11-2; J gene: TRBJ1-4; clone size: .; D gene: .; CDR3 protein: CASSLQGSTNEKLFF; CDR3 DNA: TGTGCCAGCAGCTTACAGGGCTCCACTAATGAAAAACTGTTTTTT
V gene: TRBV29-1; J gene: TRBJ2-5; clone size: .; D gene: .; CDR3 protein: CSVQNFQETQYF; CDR3 DNA: TGCAGCGTTCAAAACTTCCAAGAGACCCAGTACTTC
V gene: TRBV5-1; J gene: TRBJ2-1; clone size: once; D gene: TRBD2; CDR3 protein: CASSLGRLAVSDEQFF; CDR3 DNA: TGCGCCAGCAGCTTGGGAAGACTAGCGGTCTCAGATGAGCAGTTCTTC
V gene: TRBV18; J gene: TRBJ2-7; clone size: .; D gene: TRBD1; CDR3 protein: CASSPRTGGPYEQYF; CDR3 DNA: TGTGCCAGCTCCCCGCGGACAGGGGGCCCCTACGAGCAGTACTTC
V gene: TRBV6-1; J gene: TRBJ2-3; clone size: .; D gene: .; CDR3 protein: CASSPRREPTDTQYF; CDR3 DNA: TGTGCCAGCAGCCCAAGGCGGGAACCTACAGATACGCAGTATTTT
V gene: TRBV28; J gene: TRBJ2-7; clone size: .; D gene: .; CDR3 protein: CASSLVPRTPTYEQYF; CDR3 DNA: TGTGCCAGCAGTTTGGTTCCGAGGACACCGACCTACGAGCAGTACTTC
V gene: TRBV21-1; J gene: TRBJ1-5; clone size: .; D gene: .; CDR3 protein: CASSSGQFRPGPDQPQHF; CDR3 DNA: TGTGCCAGCAGCTCGGGACAGTTTCGGCCAGGCCCGGATCAGCCCCAGCATTTT